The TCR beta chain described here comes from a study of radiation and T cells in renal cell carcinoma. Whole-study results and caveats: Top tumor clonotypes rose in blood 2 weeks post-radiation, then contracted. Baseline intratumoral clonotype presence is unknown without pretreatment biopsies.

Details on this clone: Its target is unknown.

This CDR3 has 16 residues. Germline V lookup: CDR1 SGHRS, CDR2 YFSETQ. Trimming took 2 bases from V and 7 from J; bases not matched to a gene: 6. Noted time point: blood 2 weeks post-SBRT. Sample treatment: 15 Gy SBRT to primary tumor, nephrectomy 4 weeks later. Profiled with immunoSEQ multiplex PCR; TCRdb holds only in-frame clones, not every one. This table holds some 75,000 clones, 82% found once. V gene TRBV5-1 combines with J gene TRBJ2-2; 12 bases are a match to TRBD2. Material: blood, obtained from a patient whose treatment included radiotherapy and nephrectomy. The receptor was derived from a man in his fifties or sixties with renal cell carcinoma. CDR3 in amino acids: CASSLGLAGPGGELFF. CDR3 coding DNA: TGCGCCAGCAGCTTAGGACTAGCGGGACCCGGCGGGGAGCTGTTTTTT.